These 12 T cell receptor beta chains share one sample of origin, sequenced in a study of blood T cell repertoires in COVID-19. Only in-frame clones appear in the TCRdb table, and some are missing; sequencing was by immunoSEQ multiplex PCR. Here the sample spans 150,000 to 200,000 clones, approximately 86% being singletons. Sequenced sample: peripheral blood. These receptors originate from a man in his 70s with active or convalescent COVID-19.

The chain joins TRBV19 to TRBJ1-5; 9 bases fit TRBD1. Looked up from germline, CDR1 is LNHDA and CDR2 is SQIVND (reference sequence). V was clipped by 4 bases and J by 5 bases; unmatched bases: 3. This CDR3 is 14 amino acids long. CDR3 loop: CASSTGTGHQPQHF. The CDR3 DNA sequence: TGTGCCAGTAGTACTGGGACAGGGCATCAGCCCCAGCATTTT.

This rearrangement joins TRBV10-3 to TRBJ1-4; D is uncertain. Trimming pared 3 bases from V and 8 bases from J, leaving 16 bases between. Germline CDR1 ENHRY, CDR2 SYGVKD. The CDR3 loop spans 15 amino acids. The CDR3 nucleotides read TGTGCCATCAGTGATCAACAAAATGGGAGAGAAAAACTGTTTTTT. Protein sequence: CAISDQQNGREKLFF.

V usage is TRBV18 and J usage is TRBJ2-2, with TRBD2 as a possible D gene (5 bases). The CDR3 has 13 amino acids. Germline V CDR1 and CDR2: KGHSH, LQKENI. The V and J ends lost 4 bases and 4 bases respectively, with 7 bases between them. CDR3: CASSLGSTGELFF. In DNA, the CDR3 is TGTGCCAGCTCACTGGGGAGCACCGGGGAGCTGTTTTTT. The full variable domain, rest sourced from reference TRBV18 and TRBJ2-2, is NAGVMQNPRHLVRRRGQEARLRCSPMKGHSHVYWYRQLPEEGLKFMVYLQKENIIDESGMPKERFSAEFPKEGPSILRIQQVVRGDSAAYFCASSLGSTGELFFGEGSRLTVL.

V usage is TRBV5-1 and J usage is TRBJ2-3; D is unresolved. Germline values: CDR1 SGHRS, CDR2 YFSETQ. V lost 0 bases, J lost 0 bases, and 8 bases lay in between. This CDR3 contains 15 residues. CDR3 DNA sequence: TGCGCCAGCAGCTTGGATACTATTAGCACAGATACGCAGTATTTT. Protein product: CASSLDTISTDTQYF. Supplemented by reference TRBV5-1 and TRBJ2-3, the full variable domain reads KAGVTQTPRYLIKTRGQQVTLSCSPISGHRSVSWYQQTPGQGLQFLFEYFSETQRNKGNFPGRFSGRQFSNSRSEMNVSTLELGDSALYLCASSLDTISTDTQYFGPGTRLTVL.

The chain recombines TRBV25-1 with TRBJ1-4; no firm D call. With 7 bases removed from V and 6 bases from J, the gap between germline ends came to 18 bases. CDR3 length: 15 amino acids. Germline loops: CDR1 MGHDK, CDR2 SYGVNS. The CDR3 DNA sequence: TGTGCCAGCAAGAAAACGACAATGTCGGATGAAAAACTGTTTTTT. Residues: CASKKTTMSDEKLFF.

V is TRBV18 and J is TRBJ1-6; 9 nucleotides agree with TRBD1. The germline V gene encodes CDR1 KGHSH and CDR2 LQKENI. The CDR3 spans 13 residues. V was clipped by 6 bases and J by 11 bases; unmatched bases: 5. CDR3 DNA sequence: TGTGCCAGCTCGGGACAGGGAGAAACACCCCTCCACTTT. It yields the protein CASSGQGETPLHF.

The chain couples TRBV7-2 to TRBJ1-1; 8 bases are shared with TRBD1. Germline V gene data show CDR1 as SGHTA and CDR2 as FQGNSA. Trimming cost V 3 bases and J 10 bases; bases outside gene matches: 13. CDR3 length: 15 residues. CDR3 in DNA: TGTGCCAGCAGCTTTTTCACAGGGGGAGGTTCTTTAGCTTTCTTT. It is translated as CASSFFTGGGSLAFF.

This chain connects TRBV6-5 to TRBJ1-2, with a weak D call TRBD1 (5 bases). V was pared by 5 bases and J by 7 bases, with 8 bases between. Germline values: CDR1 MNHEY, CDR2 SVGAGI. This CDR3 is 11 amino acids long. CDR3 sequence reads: CASSQGSGYTF. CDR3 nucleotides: TGTGCCAGCAGTCAGGGTTCTGGCTACACCTTC.

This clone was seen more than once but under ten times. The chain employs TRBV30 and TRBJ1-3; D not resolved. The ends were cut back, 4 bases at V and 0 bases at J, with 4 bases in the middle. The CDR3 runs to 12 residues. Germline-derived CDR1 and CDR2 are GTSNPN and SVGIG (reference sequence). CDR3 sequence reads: CAWTRSGNTIYF. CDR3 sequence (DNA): TGTGCCTGGACCCGCTCTGGAAACACCATATATTTT.

CDR3 bases: TGCAGCGTCAGGACAGGCTACGAGCAGTACTTC. This encodes CSVRTGYEQYF. The rearrangement uses TRBV29-1 and TRBJ2-7, with 7 bases that match TRBD1. Germline CDR1 reads SQVTM; CDR2 reads ANQGSEA. After removal of 6 bases from V and 3 bases from J, the junction contained 2 bases not matched to a gene. The CDR3 extends over 11 amino acids.

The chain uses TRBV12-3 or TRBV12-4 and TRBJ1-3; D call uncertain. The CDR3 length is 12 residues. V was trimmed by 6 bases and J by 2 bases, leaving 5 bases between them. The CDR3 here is CASSPAGNTIYF. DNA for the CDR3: TGTGCCAGCAGCCCCGCTGGAAACACCATATATTTT.

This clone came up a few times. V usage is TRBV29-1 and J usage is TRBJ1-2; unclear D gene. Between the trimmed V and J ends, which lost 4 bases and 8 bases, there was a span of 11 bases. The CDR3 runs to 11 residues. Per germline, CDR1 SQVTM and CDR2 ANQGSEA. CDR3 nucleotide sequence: TGCAGCGTTGCTGACCCGGGGGGCTACACCTTC. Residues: CSVADPGGYTF.